This T cell receptor (beta chain) emerged from a study of blood T cell repertoires in COVID-19. Study overall: Samples came from the United States, Italy and Spain, spanning acute and convalescent COVID-19. Sample material is recorded as cDNA or gDNA derived from T cells, B-cell-depleted T cells, or PBMCs.

How the authors handled the data: For nucleated cells, counts were estimated from reference gene primer amplification. Sequencing used immunoSEQ multiplex PCR; TCRdb keeps in-frame clones, though not all of them. The V and J calls and clone size were taken over from that table, and D and trimming were inferred from the DNA. This table has 150,000 to 200,000 clones, approximately 85% appearing once. V lost 4 bases, J lost 6 bases, and 10 bases lay in between. Germline CDR1 and CDR2: MGHDK and SYGVNS. The CDR3 extends over 12 amino acids. This clonotype originated in a woman aged 80 or over with acute or convalescent COVID-19. This chain joins TRBV25-1 and TRBJ2-7, with D possibly TRBD1 on 5 matching bases. What was sequenced was peripheral blood. The CDR3 bases are TGTGCCAGCAGTGCCAGGGCCGGCGAGCAGTACTTC. Translated, it gives CASSARAGEQYF.